This T cell receptor beta chain was recorded in a study of CD8 T cells in ankylosing spondylitis. General study points: Disease-linked clones displayed a CD8+ phenotype and appeared relatively rarely in peripheral blood. Significantly higher representation of disease-linked clones was reported for matched ankylosing spondylitis synovial fluid. Fewer than 10 highly homologous variants made up a TCR beta motif that seemed to typify ankylosing spondylitis blood.

The authors made TCR beta libraries by quantitative 5'-RACE with molecular barcodes. TCRdb redid the calling of the 5' RACE reads with MiXCR, one entry per CDR3 protein. This table has fewer than 250,000 distinct CDR3 sequences, around 18% appearing once. Concerning this clonotype itself: No antigen is known for it.

Germline V gene lookup returns CDR1 SGHDT and CDR2 YYEEEE. The V gene end was trimmed by 0 bases and the J gene end by 6 bases; junction bases not matched to a gene: 14. The CDR3 runs 18 residues. V gene TRBV5-6 combines with J gene TRBJ2-3; 9 positions match TRBD2. The receptor was derived from a male donor with ankylosing spondylitis. The specimen sequenced was blood, either unsorted or a sorted T cell fraction (not recorded which). CDR3 region: CASSLGRLAERTGDTQYF. Here the CDR3 DNA reads TGTGCCAGCAGCTTGGGGCGACTAGCGGAACGGACTGGGGATACGCAGTATTTT.